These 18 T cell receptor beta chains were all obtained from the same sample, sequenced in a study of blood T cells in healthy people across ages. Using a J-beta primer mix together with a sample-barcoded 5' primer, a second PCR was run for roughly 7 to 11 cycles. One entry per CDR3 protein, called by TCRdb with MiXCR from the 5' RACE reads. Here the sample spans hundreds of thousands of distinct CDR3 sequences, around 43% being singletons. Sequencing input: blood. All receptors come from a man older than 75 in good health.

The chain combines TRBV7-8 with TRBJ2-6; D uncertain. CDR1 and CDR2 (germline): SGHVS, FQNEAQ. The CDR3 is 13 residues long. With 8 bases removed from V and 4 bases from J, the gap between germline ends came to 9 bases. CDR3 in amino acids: CASRQGGANVLTF. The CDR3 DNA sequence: TGTGCCAGCCGGCAAGGAGGGGCCAACGTCCTGACTTTC.

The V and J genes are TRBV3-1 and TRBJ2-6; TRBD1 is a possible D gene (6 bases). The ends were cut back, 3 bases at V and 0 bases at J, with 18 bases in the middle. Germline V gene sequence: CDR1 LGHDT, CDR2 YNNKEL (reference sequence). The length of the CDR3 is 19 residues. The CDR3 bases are TGTGCCAGCAGCCACAACTACCCAGGGGCCATCTCTGGGGCCAACGTCCTGACTTTC. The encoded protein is CASSHNYPGAISGANVLTF.

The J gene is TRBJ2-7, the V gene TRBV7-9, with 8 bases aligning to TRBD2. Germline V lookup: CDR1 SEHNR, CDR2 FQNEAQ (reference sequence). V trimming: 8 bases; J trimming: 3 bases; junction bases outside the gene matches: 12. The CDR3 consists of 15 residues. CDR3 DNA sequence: TGTGCCAGCGGGCCTAGCGGGTCGGGCGACTACGAGCAGTACTTC. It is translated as CASGPSGSGDYEQYF.

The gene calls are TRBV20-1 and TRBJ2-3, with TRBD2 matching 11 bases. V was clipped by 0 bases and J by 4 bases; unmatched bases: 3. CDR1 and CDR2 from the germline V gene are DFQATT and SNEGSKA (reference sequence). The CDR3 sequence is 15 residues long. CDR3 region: CSARELAGVADTQYF. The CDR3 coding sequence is TGCAGTGCTAGAGAACTAGCGGGAGTAGCAGATACGCAGTATTTT.

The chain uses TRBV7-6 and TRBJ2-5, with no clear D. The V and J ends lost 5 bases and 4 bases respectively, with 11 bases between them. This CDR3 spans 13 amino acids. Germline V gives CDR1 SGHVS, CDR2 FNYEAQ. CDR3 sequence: CASSKIRGETQYF. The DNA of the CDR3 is TGTGCCAGCAGCAAGATCAGAGGAGAGACCCAGTACTTC.

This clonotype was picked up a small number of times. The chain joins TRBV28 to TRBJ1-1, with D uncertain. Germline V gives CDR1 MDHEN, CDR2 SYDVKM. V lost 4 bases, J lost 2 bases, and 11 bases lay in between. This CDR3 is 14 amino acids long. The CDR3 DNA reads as TGTGCCAGCAGTTGGCGGACGGGTAACACTGAAGCTTTCTTT. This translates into CASSWRTGNTEAFF.

CDR3 nucleotide sequence: TGTGCCAGCAGTGGAGGTGGGACAGGGATATCCTACGAGCAGTACTTC. Its translation: CASSGGGTGISYEQYF. The J gene is TRBJ2-7, the V gene TRBV6-1, with TRBD1 matching over 9 bases. Germline CDR1 MNHNS, CDR2 SASEGT. The CDR3 extends over 16 amino acids. V gave up 4 bases and J gave up 1 base; unmatched junction bases: 8.

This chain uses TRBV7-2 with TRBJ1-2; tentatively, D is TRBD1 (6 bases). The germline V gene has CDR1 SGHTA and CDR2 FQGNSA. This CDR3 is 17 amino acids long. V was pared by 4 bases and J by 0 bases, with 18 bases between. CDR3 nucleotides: TGTGCCAGCAGCTACGGGGGGGGGCGCGGATCTAACTATGGCTACACCTTC. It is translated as CASSYGGGRGSNYGYTF.

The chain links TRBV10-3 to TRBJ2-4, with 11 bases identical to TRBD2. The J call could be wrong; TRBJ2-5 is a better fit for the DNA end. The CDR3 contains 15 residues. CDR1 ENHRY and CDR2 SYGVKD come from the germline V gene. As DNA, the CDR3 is TGTGCCATCAGTGCGACTAGCGGGAAGGGGGAGACCCAGTACTTC. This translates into CAISATSGKGETQYF.

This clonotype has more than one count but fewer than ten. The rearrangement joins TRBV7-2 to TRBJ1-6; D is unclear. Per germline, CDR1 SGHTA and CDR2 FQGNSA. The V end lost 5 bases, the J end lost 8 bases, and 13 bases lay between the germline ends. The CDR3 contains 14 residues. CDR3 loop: CASSPETGYSPLHF. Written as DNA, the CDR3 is TGTGCCAGCAGCCCAGAAACGGGGTATTCACCCCTCCACTTT.

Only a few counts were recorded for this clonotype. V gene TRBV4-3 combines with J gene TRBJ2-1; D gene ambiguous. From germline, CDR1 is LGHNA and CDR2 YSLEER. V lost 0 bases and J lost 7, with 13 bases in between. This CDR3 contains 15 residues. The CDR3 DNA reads TGCGCCAGCAGCCAAGATCTGGGAACAAGTAATGAGCAGTTCTTC. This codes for CASSQDLGTSNEQFF.

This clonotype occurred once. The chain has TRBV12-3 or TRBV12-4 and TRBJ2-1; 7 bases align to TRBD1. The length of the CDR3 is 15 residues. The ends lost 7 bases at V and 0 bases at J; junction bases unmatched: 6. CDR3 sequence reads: CASTSTGSSYNEQFF. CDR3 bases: TGTGCCAGCACCTCGACAGGGTCCTCCTACAATGAGCAGTTCTTC.

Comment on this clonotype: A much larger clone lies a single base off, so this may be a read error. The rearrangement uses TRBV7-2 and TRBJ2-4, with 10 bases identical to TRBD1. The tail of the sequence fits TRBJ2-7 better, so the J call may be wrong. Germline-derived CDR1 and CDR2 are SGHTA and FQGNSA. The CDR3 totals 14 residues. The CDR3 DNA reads TGTACCAGCAGCCCCCGGGACAGGGGTTACGAGCAGTACTTC. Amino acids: CTSSPRDRGYEQYF.

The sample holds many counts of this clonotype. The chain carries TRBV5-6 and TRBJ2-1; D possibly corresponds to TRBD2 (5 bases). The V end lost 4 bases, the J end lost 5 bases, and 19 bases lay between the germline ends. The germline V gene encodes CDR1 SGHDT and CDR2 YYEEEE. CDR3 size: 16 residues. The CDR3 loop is CASSTTDSPVHNEQFF. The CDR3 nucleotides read TGTGCCAGCAGCACAACGGACTCCCCGGTCCACAATGAGCAGTTCTTC.

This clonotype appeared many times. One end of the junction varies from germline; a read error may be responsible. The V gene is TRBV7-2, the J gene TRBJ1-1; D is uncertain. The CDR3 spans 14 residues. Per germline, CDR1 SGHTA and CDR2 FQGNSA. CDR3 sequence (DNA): TGCGCCAGCAGCTTGGCCGGTCCGAACACTGAAGCTTTCTTT. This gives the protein CASSLAGPNTEAFF.

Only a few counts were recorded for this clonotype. CDR3 nucleotides: TGTGCCAGCAGCTTAGGAGTAGCGGGAGAGGGTGAGCAGTTCTTC. Its protein product is CASSLGVAGEGEQFF. The V gene is TRBV11-2, the J gene TRBJ2-1; TRBD2 matches 9 bases. Trimming cost V 1 base and J 9 bases; bases outside gene matches: 7. CDR1 and CDR2 (germline): SGHAT, FQNNGV. The CDR3 contains 15 residues.

Here the CDR3 reads CASGDRWNTEAFF. The CDR3 coding sequence is TGTGCCAGCGGGGACAGGTGGAACACTGAAGCTTTCTTT. The V gene is TRBV6-1, the J gene TRBJ1-1, with 8 bases matching TRBD1. Looked up from germline, CDR1 is MNHNS and CDR2 is SASEGT. Unmatched junction bases numbered 3, after V lost 8 bases and J lost 1 base. The CDR3 covers 13 residues.

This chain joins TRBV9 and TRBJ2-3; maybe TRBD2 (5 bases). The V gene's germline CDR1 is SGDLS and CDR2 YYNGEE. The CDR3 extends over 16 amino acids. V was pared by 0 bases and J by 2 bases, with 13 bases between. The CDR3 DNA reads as TGTGCCAGCAGCGTAGGGCCTAGCAGCACCACAGATACGCAGTATTTT. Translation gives CASSVGPSSTTDTQYF.